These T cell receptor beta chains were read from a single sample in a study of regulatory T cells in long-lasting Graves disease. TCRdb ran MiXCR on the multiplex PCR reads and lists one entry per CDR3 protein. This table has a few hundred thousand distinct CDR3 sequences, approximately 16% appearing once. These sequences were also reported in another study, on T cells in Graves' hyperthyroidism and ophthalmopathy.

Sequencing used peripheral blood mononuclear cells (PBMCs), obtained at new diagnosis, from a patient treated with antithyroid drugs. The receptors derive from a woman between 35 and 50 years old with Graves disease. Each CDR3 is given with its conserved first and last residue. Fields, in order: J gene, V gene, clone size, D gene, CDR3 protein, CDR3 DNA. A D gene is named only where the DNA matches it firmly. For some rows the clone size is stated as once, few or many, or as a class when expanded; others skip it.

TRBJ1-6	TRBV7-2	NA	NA	CATTEGLNSPLHF	TGTGCCACCACCGAGGGGCTTAATTCACCCCTCCACTTT
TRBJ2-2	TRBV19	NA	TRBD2	CASSDPGTSGSGDAGELFF	TGTGCCAGTAGTGACCCCGGGACTAGCGGGAGCGGAGATGCCGGGGAGCTGTTTTTT
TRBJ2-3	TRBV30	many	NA	CAWTSGVTDTQYF	TGTGCCTGGACCAGCGGTGTCACAGATACGCAGTATTTT
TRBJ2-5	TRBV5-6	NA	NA	CASSPTGEETQYF	TGTGCCAGCAGCCCCACGGGGGAAGAGACCCAGTACTTC
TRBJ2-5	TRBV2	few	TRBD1	CASSEGVTGARKTQYF	TGTGCCAGCAGTGAAGGAGTGACAGGGGCGAGAAAGACCCAGTACTTC
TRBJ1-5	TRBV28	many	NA	CASSGYSNQPQHF	TGTGCCAGCAGCGGATATAGCAATCAGCCCCAGCATTTT
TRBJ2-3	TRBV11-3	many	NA	CASSAGTFTDTQYF	TGTGCCAGCAGCGCCGGGACATTCACAGATACGCAGTATTTT
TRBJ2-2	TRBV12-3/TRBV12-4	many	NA	CASTSVRRGELFF	TGTGCCAGCACCTCCGTTCGCCGCGGGGAGCTGTTTTTT
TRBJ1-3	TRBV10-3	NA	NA	CASEKDGVSGDTIYF	TGTGCCAGTGAGAAGGACGGCGTCTCTGGAGACACCATATATTTT
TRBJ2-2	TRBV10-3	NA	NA	CAISDGRTGTGELFF	TGTGCCATCAGTGATGGGAGGACGGGCACCGGGGAGCTGTTTTTT
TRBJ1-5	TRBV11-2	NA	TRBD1	CASSLEAGGDQPQHF	TGTGCCAGCAGCTTAGAGGCAGGGGGGGATCAGCCCCAGCATTTT
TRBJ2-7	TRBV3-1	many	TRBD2	CASSQDWTSGRPAYEQYF	TGTGCCAGCAGCCAAGATTGGACTAGCGGGAGGCCCGCCTACGAGCAGTACTTC
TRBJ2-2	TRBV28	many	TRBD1	CASSFLDREDTGELFF	TGTGCCAGCAGTTTTTTGGACAGGGAGGACACCGGGGAGCTGTTTTTT
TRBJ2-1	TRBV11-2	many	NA	CASSSINQVGQFF	TGTGCCAGCAGCTCCATCAATCAGGTCGGGCAGTTCTTC
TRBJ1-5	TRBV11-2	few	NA	CASSLTGFGGNQPQHF	TGTGCCAGCAGCTTAACCGGATTTGGGGGCAATCAGCCCCAGCATTTT
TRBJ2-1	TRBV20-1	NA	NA	CSARSFLRRGDNEQFF	TGCAGTGCTAGATCATTCCTACGGAGAGGGGACAATGAGCAGTTCTTC
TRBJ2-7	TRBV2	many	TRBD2	CASDYGTSGSGATYEQYF	TGTGCCAGCGACTACGGGACTAGCGGGAGCGGGGCTACCTACGAGCAGTACTTC
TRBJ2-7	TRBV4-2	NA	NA	CASSQGARSYEQYF	TGTGCCAGCAGCCAAGGAGCTAGATCCTACGAGCAGTACTTC
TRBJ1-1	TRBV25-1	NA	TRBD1	CASSVKTGITTEAFF	TGTGCCAGCAGTGTTAAGACAGGGATTACGACTGAAGCTTTCTTT
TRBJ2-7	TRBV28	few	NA	CASTTSPGVSYEQYF	TGTGCCAGCACCACGTCACCGGGAGTCTCCTACGAGCAGTACTTC
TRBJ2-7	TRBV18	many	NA	CASSQDNYEQYF	TGTGCCAGCTCACAGGACAACTACGAGCAGTACTTC
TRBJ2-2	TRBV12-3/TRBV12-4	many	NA	CASSLRQGNSGELFF	TGTGCCAGCAGTTTAAGGCAGGGTAATTCCGGGGAGCTGTTTTTT